This T cell receptor (delta chain) was sequenced in a study of gamma-delta T cells after stem cell transplantation. J lost 0 bases, V lost 0 bases, and 8 bases had no gene match. The CDR3 is 18 amino acids. The germline CDR1 and CDR2 sequences are GEAIGNYY and EKD. This clone is medium-sized in the sample. This sample includes further DNA sequences coding for the same CDR3. TCRdb reprocessed the RT-PCR reads through CATT. The repertoire holds 15,000 to 17,000 delta-chain clones, with 9.4% as singletons. The rearrangement joins TRDV2 to TRDJ1; 11 bases are shared with TRDD3. This clonotype was obtained from a human donor. It is not recorded whose cells these are; they may come from a transplant donor. Sequencing input: gamma-delta T cells. The CDR3 nucleotides read TGTGCCTGTGACACCGTCGGTGGGGGATACGCGGACACCGATAAACTCATCTTT. Protein sequence: CACDTVGGGYADTDKLIF.